A selection of T cell receptor beta chains follows, all from one sample in a study of vaccination and CD4 T cells after COVID-19. TCRdb passed the PCR reads through MiXCR, listing each CDR3 protein once. The table shows roughly 19,000 distinct CDR3 sequences, with roughly 64% occurring only once. The input for sequencing was CD4+ T cells from blood, taken after SARS-CoV-2 vaccination. All receptors derive from a human donor who had recovered from COVID-19. Each CDR3 is given with its conserved first and last residue. Each record gives: J gene, clone size, V gene, D gene, CDR3 protein, CDR3 DNA. The D gene is left open where the match is weak. Size is stated for part of the rows, as once, few or many counts, or as a class when the clone is expanded.

TRBJ2-2 | few | TRBV7-2 | - | CASSKYLNTGELFF | TGTGCCAGCAGCAAATACCTCAACACCGGGGAGCTGTTTTTT
TRBJ2-1 | - | TRBV12-3/TRBV12-4 | TRBD2 | CASSPYPGGYNEQFF | TGTGCCAGCAGTCCCTACCCGGGGGGATACAATGAGCAGTTCTTC
TRBJ1-5 | - | TRBV20-1 | - | CSARQSLGIHNQPQHF | TGCAGTGCTAGACAGTCCCTCGGTATTCACAATCAGCCCCAGCATTTT
TRBJ2-7 | few | TRBV27 | - | CASASRDGIYEQYF | TGTGCCAGCGCCAGCCGGGACGGAATCTACGAGCAGTACTTC
TRBJ2-7 | - | TRBV5-1 | - | CASSTGPAEVYEQYF | TGCGCCAGCAGCACCGGCCCCGCCGAGGTCTACGAGCAGTACTTC
TRBJ2-3 | - | TRBV6-5 | - | CASSSGGADTQYF | TGTGCCAGCAGTTCGGGGGGCGCAGATACGCAGTATTTT
TRBJ2-7 | - | TRBV20-1 | TRBD1 | CSGSLGQESTEQYF | TGCAGTGGTTCATTGGGACAGGAATCGACCGAGCAGTACTTC
TRBJ1-1 | - | TRBV24-1 | - | CATSQGRGTEAFF | TGTGCCACCAGTCAGGGGAGAGGCACTGAAGCTTTCTTT
TRBJ2-3 | few | TRBV15 | TRBD1 | CATSSGQGADTQYF | TGTGCCACCAGCAGTGGACAGGGGGCAGATACGCAGTATTTT
TRBJ2-6 | - | TRBV7-2 | TRBD2 | CASSLRDYLSGANVLTF | TGTGCCAGCAGCTTGAGGGACTATCTCTCTGGGGCCAACGTCCTGACTTTC
TRBJ2-7 | - | TRBV7-2 | - | CASSPFPRGRDEQYF | TGTGCCAGCAGCCCCTTTCCCCGGGGCCGCGACGAGCAGTACTTC
TRBJ2-3 | - | TRBV2 | - | CASDRESTDTQYF | TGTGCCTCTGACCGGGAGAGCACAGATACGCAGTATTTT
TRBJ2-5 | - | TRBV20-1 | - | CSAIETGAQYF | TGCAGTGCCATAGAGACCGGAGCCCAGTACTTC
TRBJ2-3 | - | TRBV5-1 | - | CASSLGGSPSTDTQYF | TGCGCCAGCAGCTTGGGAGGGTCTCCTAGCACAGATACGCAGTATTTT
TRBJ2-7 | - | TRBV10-2 | - | CASSESLPPLRQYF | TGCGCCAGCAGTGAGTCTTTGCCTCCTCTACGGCAGTACTTC
TRBJ1-5 | - | TRBV19 | - | CASTGPRPQPQHF | TGTGCCAGTACCGGACCTAGACCTCAGCCCCAGCATTTT
TRBJ1-2 | - | TRBV20-1 | TRBD1 | CSARDRRTGRYYGYTF | TGCAGTGCTAGAGATCGGAGGACAGGGCGGTACTATGGCTACACCTTC
TRBJ2-1 | - | TRBV20-1 | TRBD2 | CSAPQSGSNEQFF | TGCAGTGCCCCCCAAAGCGGGAGTAATGAGCAGTTCTTC
TRBJ2-5 | - | TRBV20-1 | - | CSARTGTETQYF | TGCAGTGCTAGAACAGGGACTGAGACCCAGTACTTC
TRBJ2-5 | - | TRBV20-1 | TRBD2 | CSAPTSGQETQYF | TGCAGTGCCCCGACTAGCGGCCAAGAGACCCAGTACTTC
TRBJ2-3 | few | TRBV12-3/TRBV12-4 | - | CASSLVSGSTDTQYF | TGTGCCAGCAGTTTAGTCAGCGGGAGCACAGATACGCAGTATTTT
TRBJ1-6 | - | TRBV10-3 | TRBD1 | CAISDTGGSSPLHF | TGTGCCATCAGTGACACAGGGGGTAGTTCACCCCTCCACTTT
TRBJ2-7 | - | TRBV2 | - | CASSLFYEQYF | TGTGCCAGCAGCCTATTCTACGAGCAGTACTTC
TRBJ2-2 | - | TRBV20-1 | TRBD2 | CSARGSPGLAGVGELFF | TGCAGTGCTAGAGGATCTCCGGGACTAGCGGGAGTCGGGGAGCTGTTTTTT
TRBJ1-2 | - | TRBV12-3/TRBV12-4 | TRBD1 | CASRAWTGDGYTF | TGTGCCAGCAGGGCATGGACAGGGGATGGCTACACCTTC
TRBJ1-5 | - | TRBV19 | - | CASSIERRGIAQPQHF | TGTGCCAGTAGTATAGAGCGCAGGGGAATAGCTCAGCCCCAGCATTTT
TRBJ1-2 | few | TRBV24-1 | - | CATSDSTYYGYTF | TGTGCCACCAGTGACTCTACATACTATGGCTACACCTTC
TRBJ2-1 | - | TRBV20-1 | - | CSARDSRRGSSYNEQFF | TGCAGTGCTAGAGATTCCAGGAGGGGTAGCTCCTACAATGAGCAGTTCTTC
TRBJ2-1 | - | TRBV20-1 | TRBD2 | CSAGRGGGNNEQFF | TGCAGTGCGGGCCGAGGCGGGGGAAACAATGAGCAGTTCTTC
TRBJ1-3 | few | TRBV15 | - | CATSRDISPLSGNTIYF | TGTGCCACCAGCAGAGATATAAGTCCACTCTCTGGAAACACCATATATTTT
TRBJ2-2 | - | TRBV12-3/TRBV12-4 | TRBD2 | CASTHQAGPNTGELFF | TGTGCCAGCACCCACCAAGCGGGACCGAACACCGGGGAGCTGTTTTTT
TRBJ2-5 | - | TRBV7-3 | TRBD2 | CASSSGTSGKGETQYF | TGTGCCAGCAGCTCGGGGACTAGCGGGAAGGGGGAGACCCAGTACTTC
TRBJ1-1 | - | TRBV7-3 | - | CASSLQPRGWDTEAFF | TGTGCCAGCAGCTTACAACCCAGGGGCTGGGACACTGAAGCTTTCTTT
TRBJ1-1 | - | TRBV19 | - | CASRWGGEAFF | TGTGCCAGTAGATGGGGCGGTGAAGCTTTCTTT
TRBJ2-7 | - | TRBV20-1 | TRBD1 | CSARDAGTGAYEQYF | TGCAGTGCTAGAGATGCCGGGACAGGGGCCTACGAGCAGTACTTC
TRBJ1-6 | once | TRBV5-8 | - | CASSLQRGPNSPLHF | TGTGCCAGCAGCTTGCAGCGGGGTCCAAATTCACCCCTCCACTTT
TRBJ2-1 | - | TRBV5-1 | TRBD1 | CASSTGTGGYNEQFF | TGCGCCAGCAGCACCGGGACAGGGGGCTACAATGAGCAGTTCTTC
TRBJ2-5 | once | TRBV19 | TRBD2 | CASSIGRGLADAAQYF | TGTGCCAGTAGTATCGGACGGGGACTAGCGGATGCGGCCCAGTACTTC
TRBJ2-7 | - | TRBV28 | TRBD1 | CASSLPTRQGSLSYEQYF | TGTGCCAGCAGTTTACCCACCCGACAGGGTAGTTTGTCCTACGAGCAGTACTTC
TRBJ2-5 | few | TRBV20-1 | - | CSARDFNSMGTEETQYF | TGCAGTGCTAGAGATTTTAACTCGATGGGGACTGAAGAGACCCAGTACTTC
TRBJ1-2 | - | TRBV28 | - | CASSSRGPPYGYTF | TGTGCCAGCAGTAGCAGGGGCCCCCCCTATGGCTACACCTTC
TRBJ1-6 | - | TRBV7-2 | - | CASSLQGSYNSPLHF | TGTGCCAGCAGCTTACAGGGGTCCTATAATTCACCCCTCCACTTT
TRBJ2-3 | few | TRBV7-9 | - | CASSPDTDTQYF | TGTGCCAGCAGCCCGGACACAGATACGCAGTATTTT
TRBJ1-3 | - | TRBV20-1 | - | CSASLSGNTIYF | TGCAGTGCTAGCTTATCTGGAAACACCATATATTTT
TRBJ2-7 | - | TRBV2 | - | CASSEKAYEQYF | TGTGCCAGCAGTGAGAAGGCGTACGAGCAGTACTTC
TRBJ2-2 | - | TRBV7-3 | - | CASSLIGGRDGTGELFF | TGTGCCAGCAGCTTAATAGGAGGTCGGGACGGGACCGGGGAGCTGTTTTTT
TRBJ1-1 | - | TRBV9 | TRBD1 | CASSRQKGQQNTEAFF | TGTGCCAGCAGCAGACAGAAGGGACAGCAGAACACTGAAGCTTTCTTT
TRBJ1-1 | - | TRBV24-1 | TRBD1 | CATSDPGGTEAFF | TGTGCCACCAGTGATCCAGGGGGTACTGAAGCTTTCTTT
TRBJ1-2 | - | TRBV20-1 | TRBD1 | CSATRPTGDDYGYTF | TGCAGTGCTACAAGGCCAACAGGGGACGACTATGGCTACACCTTC